This section outlines one TCR beta chain sequence together with its context. Its target is unknown. This specimen comes from a study of monozygotic twins with inflammatory bowel disease. Findings of the study overall: Among twins, concordant and discordant pairs did not differ in repertoire similarity, possibly from limited power.

From germline, CDR1 is LGHNA and CDR2 YSLEER. The CDR3 extends over 18 amino acids. TCRdb re-called the 5' RACE reads and gives one entry per CDR3 protein, without DNA. This sample's table reports roughly 320,000 distinct CDR3 sequences. The source of this sequence is a human donor with ulcerative colitis or Crohn's disease, or a healthy co-twin of an affected twin (not recorded which). Sample: blood. The chain recombines TRBV4-3 with TRBJ2-5. The CDR3 region is CASSPGIRQVGYQETQYF.